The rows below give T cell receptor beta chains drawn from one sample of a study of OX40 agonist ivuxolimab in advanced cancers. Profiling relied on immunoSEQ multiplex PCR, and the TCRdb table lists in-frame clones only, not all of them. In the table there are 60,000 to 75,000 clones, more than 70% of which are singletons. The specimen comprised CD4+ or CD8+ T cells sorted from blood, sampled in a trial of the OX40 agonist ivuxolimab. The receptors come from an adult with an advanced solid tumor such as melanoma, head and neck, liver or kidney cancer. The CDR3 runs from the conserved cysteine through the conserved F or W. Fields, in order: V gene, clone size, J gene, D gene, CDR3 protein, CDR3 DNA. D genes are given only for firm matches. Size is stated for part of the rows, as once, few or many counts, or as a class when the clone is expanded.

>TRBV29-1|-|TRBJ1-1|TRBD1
CSAQGAGGTEAFF
TGCAGCGCCCAGGGGGCGGGTGGCACTGAAGCTTTCTTT
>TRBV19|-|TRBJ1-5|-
CASSLAFIQPQHF
TGTGCCAGTAGCCTGGCCTTTATTCAGCCCCAGCATTTT
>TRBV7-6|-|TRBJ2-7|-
CASSRVQGYEQYF
TGTGCCAGCAGCCGCGTCCAGGGCTACGAGCAGTACTTC
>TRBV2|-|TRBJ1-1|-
CASTWAGEAFF
TGTGCCAGCACTTGGGCAGGGGAAGCTTTCTTT
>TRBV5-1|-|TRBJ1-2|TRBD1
CASSLFGQGNGYTF
TGCGCCAGCAGCTTGTTCGGACAGGGGAATGGCTACACCTTC
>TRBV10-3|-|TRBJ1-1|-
CAISEAGMNTEAFF
TGTGCCATCAGTGAAGCCGGTATGAACACTGAAGCTTTCTTT
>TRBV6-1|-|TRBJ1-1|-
CASRKDRDTEAFF
TGTGCCAGCAGGAAAGACAGAGACACTGAAGCTTTCTTT
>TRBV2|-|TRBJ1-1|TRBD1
CASSMETGGTEAFF
TGTGCCAGCAGTATGGAGACAGGGGGCACTGAAGCTTTCTTT
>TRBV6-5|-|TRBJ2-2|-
CASRTQTNTGELFF
TGTGCCAGCAGAACCCAGACGAACACCGGGGAGCTGTTTTTT
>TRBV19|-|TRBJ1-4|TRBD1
CASTGQGNLGKEKLFF
TGTGCCAGTACGGGACAGGGGAACCTTGGGAAGGAAAAACTGTTTTTT
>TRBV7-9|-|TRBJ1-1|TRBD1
CASSSPTGMNTEAFF
TGTGCCAGCAGCTCGCCGACAGGGATGAACACTGAAGCTTTCTTT
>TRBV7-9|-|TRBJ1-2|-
CASSLMDSGYGYTF
TGTGCCAGCAGCTTAATGGACAGTGGCTATGGCTACACCTTC
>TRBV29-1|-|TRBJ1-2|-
CSVEDRGRQMMEGYTF
TGCAGCGTTGAAGATCGGGGCAGACAAATGATGGAAGGCTACACCTTC
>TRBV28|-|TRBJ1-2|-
CASSIATQNYGYTF
TGTGCCAGCAGCATAGCCACACAGAACTATGGCTACACCTTC
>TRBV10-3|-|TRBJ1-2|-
CAISAGNYGYTF
TGTGCCATCAGTGCTGGGAACTATGGCTACACCTTC
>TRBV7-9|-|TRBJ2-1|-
CASSSPARPYNEQFF
TGTGCCAGCAGCTCTCCCGCCCGACCCTACAATGAGCAGTTCTTC
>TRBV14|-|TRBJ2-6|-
CASSQLAEPSNVLTF
TGTGCCAGCAGCCAACTTGCGGAGCCCTCCAACGTCCTGACTTTC
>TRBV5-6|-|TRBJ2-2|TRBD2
CASSSNGREDSNTGELFF
TGTGCCAGCAGCTCCAACGGGCGGGAGGACTCGAACACCGGGGAGCTGTTTTTT
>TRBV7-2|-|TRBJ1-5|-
CASSLVVGEPQHF
TGTGCCAGCAGCTTAGTGGTGGGGGAGCCCCAGCATTTT
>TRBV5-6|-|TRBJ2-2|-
CASSLGGYRELFF
TGTGCCAGCAGCTTGGGAGGGTACCGGGAGCTGTTTTTT
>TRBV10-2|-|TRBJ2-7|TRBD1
CASSEMLGTGFYEQYF
TGCGCCAGCAGTGAGATGCTTGGGACAGGGTTCTACGAGCAGTACTTC
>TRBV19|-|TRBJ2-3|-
CASSMGPGADTQYF
TGTGCCAGTAGTATGGGCCCAGGGGCCGATACGCAGTATTTT
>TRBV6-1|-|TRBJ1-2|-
CASQADPIANYGYTF
TGTGCCAGCCAAGCTGACCCTATAGCTAACTATGGCTACACCTTC
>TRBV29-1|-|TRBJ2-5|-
CSVSQGSETQYF
TGCAGCGTTTCACAGGGTTCGGAGACCCAGTACTTC
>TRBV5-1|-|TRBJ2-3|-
CASSPLGLTDTQYF
TGCGCCAGCAGCCCCTTGGGCCTCACAGATACGCAGTATTTT
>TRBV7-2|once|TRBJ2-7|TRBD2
CASSLGLAREQYF
TGTGCCAGCAGCTTAGGACTAGCGCGGGAGCAGTACTTC
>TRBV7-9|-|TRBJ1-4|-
CASSFWGETVGSNEKLFF
TGTGCCAGCAGCTTTTGGGGGGAGACAGTGGGGTCAAATGAAAAACTGTTTTTT
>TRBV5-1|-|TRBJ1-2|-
CASSFGASYGYTF
TGCGCCAGCAGCTTCGGTGCAAGTTATGGCTACACCTTC
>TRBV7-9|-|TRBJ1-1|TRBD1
CASSFQGEIRDTEAFF
TGTGCCAGCAGCTTTCAGGGGGAAATTAGGGACACTGAAGCTTTCTTT
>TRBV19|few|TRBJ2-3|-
CASSIRGTVLFPGTQYF
TGTGCCAGTAGTATCAGAGGGACCGTTCTTTTCCCCGGTACGCAGTATTTT
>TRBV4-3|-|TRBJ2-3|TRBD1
CASSQDPGQWGSTDTQYF
TGCGCCAGCAGCCAAGATCCGGGACAGTGGGGGAGCACAGATACGCAGTATTTT
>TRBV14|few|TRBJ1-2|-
CASSPNGGYGYTF
TGTGCCAGCAGCCCGAACGGGGGCTATGGCTACACCTTC
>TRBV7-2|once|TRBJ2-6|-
CASSFVPSGANVLTF
TGTGCCAGCAGCTTCGTTCCTTCTGGGGCCAACGTCCTGACTTTC
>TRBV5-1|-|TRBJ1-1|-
CASSSSPGTEAFF
TGCGCCAGCAGCTCTTCTCCGGGGACTGAAGCTTTCTTT
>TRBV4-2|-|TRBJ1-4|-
CASSQVVVGNEKLFF
TGTGCCAGCAGCCAAGTAGTTGTGGGGAATGAAAAACTGTTTTTT
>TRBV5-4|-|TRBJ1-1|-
CASSQEVGLDTEAFF
TGTGCCAGCAGCCAAGAAGTGGGGTTGGACACTGAAGCTTTCTTT
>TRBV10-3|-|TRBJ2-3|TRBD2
CAIRGGLADTQYF
TGTGCCATCAGGGGAGGACTAGCAGATACGCAGTATTTT
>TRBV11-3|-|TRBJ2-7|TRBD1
CASSGTGDYEQYF
TGTGCCAGCAGCGGTACAGGGGACTACGAGCAGTACTTC
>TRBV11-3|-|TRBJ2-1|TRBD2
CASSLGGGGAANEQFF
TGTGCCAGCAGCTTAGGAGGCGGGGGGGCGGCCAATGAGCAGTTCTTC
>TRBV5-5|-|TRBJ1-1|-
CASSLEAMNTEAFF
TGTGCCAGCAGCTTGGAGGCCATGAACACTGAAGCTTTCTTT
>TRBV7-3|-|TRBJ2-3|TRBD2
CASSLSRGADTQYF
TGTGCCAGCAGCTTATCGCGGGGGGCCGATACGCAGTATTTT
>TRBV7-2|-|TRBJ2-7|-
CASSPRGSGVPRSYEQYF
TGTGCCAGCAGCCCACGTGGTAGCGGAGTCCCCCGCTCCTACGAGCAGTACTTC
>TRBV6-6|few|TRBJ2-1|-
CASSYSILDGNEQFF
TGTGCCAGCAGTTACTCGATATTAGACGGGAATGAGCAGTTCTTC
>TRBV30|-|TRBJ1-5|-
CAWTPGRLGRYSNQPQHF
TGTGCCTGGACCCCAGGCAGGCTCGGGCGCTATAGCAATCAGCCCCAGCATTTT
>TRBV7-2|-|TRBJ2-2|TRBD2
CASSFSGTRTGELFF
TGTGCCAGCAGCTTTAGCGGGACTCGCACCGGGGAGCTGTTTTTT